The next 8 T cell receptor beta chains were all read from a single sample in a study of long-term antiretroviral therapy in people with HIV. Survey-level resolution applied to immunoSEQ assay v3.0. Profiled with immunoSEQ multiplex PCR; TCRdb holds only in-frame clones, not every one. The sample contains just over 35,000 clones, approximately 94% of which appear only once. This sample comprised unsorted PBMCs, obtained 4.1 years after starting antiretroviral therapy. The source is a woman in her forties or fifties with HIV.

The chain has TRBV29-1 and TRBJ2-6; 7 nucleotides align to TRBD1. There are 13 residues in the CDR3. With V trimmed by 7 bases and J by 0 bases, 0 bases remained unmatched. CDR1 SQVTM and CDR2 ANQGSEA come from the germline V gene. CDR3 in DNA: TGCAGCGCAGGGGGCTCTGGGGCCAACGTCCTGACTTTC. Translated, it gives CSAGGSGANVLTF.

The V call is TRBV15, the J call TRBJ2-2, with D uncertain. There are 15 residues in the CDR3. Germline-derived CDR1 and CDR2 are LNHNV and YYDKDF (reference sequence). V lost 0 bases, J lost 3 bases, and 8 bases lay in between. The DNA for the CDR3 is TGTGCCACCAGCAGAGACGGAATCTACACCGGGGAGCTGTTTTTT. Amino acids: CATSRDGIYTGELFF.

This sequence joins TRBV10-3 and TRBJ2-2, with 9 bases matching TRBD2. CDR1 and CDR2 (germline): ENHRY, SYGVKD. The CDR3 runs to 15 residues. V lost 8 bases to trimming and J lost 7 bases; unmatched junction nucleotides: 11. The CDR3 is CAIARAGGLHGELFF. The CDR3 DNA reads TGTGCCATCGCTCGGGCGGGGGGGCTGCACGGGGAGCTGTTTTTT.

The chain couples TRBV7-9 to TRBJ2-5; 10 bases are a match to TRBD1. This CDR3 has 16 residues. CDR1 and CDR2 from the germline V gene are SEHNR and FQNEAQ (reference sequence). With V trimmed by 1 base and J by 4 bases, 6 bases remained unmatched. The CDR3 nucleotides read TGTGCCAGCAGCTTAGGGCTCCGGGACAGGGGAGAGACCCAGTACTTC. Residues: CASSLGLRDRGETQYF.

The chain couples TRBV29-1 to TRBJ2-1; TRBD2 matches 10 bases. This CDR3 comprises 15 residues. The germline gives CDR1 SQVTM, CDR2 ANQGSEA. V was clipped by 3 bases and J by 9 bases; unmatched bases: 11. CDR3 sequence (DNA): TGCAGCGTTGAGGCTAGCGGGGGCCTCATTAGTGAGCAGTTCTTC. This gives the protein CSVEASGGLISEQFF.

The V gene is TRBV4-3, the J gene TRBJ2-3; D is uncertain. CDR1 and CDR2 (germline): LGHNA, YSLEER. The V end was cut by 0 bases, the J end by 2 bases, with 9 bases between. This CDR3 region has 15 residues. CDR3 in DNA: TGCGCCAGCAGCCAAGATGGTGGGGACACAGATACGCAGTATTTT. It specifies CASSQDGGDTDTQYF.

This chain links TRBV7-6 with TRBJ1-5, with D possibly being TRBD1 (6 bases). Germline CDR1 reads SGHVS; CDR2 reads FNYEAQ. Trimming shortened V by 2 bases and J by 7 bases, and 12 bases separated the two germline ends. The CDR3 totals 14 residues. The DNA for the CDR3 is TGTGCCAGCAGCTTATCTGGGGGCAGGCAGCCCCAGCATTTT. It codes for CASSLSGGRQPQHF.

This chain links TRBV7-2 with TRBJ2-7; D call uncertain. There are 12 residues in the CDR3. Per germline, CDR1 SGHTA and CDR2 FQGNSA. Deletions cut 8 bases from V and 2 bases from J, with 10 bases between. CDR3 region: CASSNLAYEQYF. CDR3 bases: TGTGCCAGCTCAAATCTCGCCTACGAGCAGTACTTC.